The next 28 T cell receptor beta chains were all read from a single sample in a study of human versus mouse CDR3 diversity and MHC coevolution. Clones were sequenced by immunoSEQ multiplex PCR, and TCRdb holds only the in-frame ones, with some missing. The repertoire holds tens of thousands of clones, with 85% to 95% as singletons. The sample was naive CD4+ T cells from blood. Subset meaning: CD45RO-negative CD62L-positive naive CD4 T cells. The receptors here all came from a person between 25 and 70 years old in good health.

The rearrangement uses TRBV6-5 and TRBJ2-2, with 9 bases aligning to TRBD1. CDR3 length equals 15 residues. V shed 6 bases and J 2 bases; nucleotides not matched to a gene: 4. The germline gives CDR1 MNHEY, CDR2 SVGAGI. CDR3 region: CASRRTGANTGELFF. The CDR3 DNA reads TGTGCCAGCAGACGGACAGGGGCCAACACCGGGGAGCTGTTTTTT.

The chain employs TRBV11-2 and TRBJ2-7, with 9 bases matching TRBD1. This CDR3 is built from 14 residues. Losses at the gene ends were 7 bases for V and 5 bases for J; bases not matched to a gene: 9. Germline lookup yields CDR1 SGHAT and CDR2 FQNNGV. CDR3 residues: CASIPTGGKNEQYF. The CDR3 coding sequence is TGTGCCAGCATCCCGACAGGGGGGAAGAACGAGCAGTACTTC.

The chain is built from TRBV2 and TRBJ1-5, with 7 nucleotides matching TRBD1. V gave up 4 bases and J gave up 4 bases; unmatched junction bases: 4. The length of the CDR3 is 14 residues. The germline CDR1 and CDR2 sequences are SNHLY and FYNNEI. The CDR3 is CASSGRRGNQPQHF. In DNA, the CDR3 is TGTGCCAGCAGTGGGCGCAGGGGGAATCAGCCCCAGCATTTT.

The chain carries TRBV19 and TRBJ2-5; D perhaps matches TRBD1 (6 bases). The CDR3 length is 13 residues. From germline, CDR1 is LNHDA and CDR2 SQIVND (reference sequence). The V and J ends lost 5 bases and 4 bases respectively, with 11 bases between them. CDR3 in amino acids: CASSGQNGETQYF. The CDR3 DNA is TGTGCCAGTAGTGGACAGAATGGAGAGACCCAGTACTTC.

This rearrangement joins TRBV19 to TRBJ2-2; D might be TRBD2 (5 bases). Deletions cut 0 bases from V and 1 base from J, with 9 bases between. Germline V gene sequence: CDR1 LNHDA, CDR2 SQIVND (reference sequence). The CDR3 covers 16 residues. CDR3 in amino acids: CASSIDPAGNTGELFF. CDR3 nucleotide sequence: TGTGCCAGTAGTATAGATCCGGCGGGGAACACCGGGGAGCTGTTTTTT.

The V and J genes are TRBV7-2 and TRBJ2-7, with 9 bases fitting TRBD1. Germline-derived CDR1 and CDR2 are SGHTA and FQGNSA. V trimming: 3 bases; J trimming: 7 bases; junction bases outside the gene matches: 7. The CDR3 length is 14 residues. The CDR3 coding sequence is TGTGCCAGCAGCTTCCGGGACAGGGCGAGGGAGCAGTACTTC. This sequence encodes CASSFRDRAREQYF.

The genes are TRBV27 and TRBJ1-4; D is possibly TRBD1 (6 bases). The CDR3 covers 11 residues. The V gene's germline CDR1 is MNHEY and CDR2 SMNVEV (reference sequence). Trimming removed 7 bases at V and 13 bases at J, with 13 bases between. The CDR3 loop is CASMGAGRLFF. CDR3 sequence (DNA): TGTGCCAGCATGGGGGCGGGCAGACTGTTTTTT.

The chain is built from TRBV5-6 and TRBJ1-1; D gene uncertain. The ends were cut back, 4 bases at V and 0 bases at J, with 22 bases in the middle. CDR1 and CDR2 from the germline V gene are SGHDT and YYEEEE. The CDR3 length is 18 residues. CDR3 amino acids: CASSNYPGSTSMNTEAFF. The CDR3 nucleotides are TGTGCCAGCAGCAACTATCCGGGATCCACTTCAATGAACACTGAAGCTTTCTTT. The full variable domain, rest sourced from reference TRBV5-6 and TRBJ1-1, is DAGVTQSPTHLIKTRGQQVTLRCSPKSGHDTVSWYQQALGQGPQFIFQYYEEEERQRGNFPDRFSGHQFPNYSSELNVNALLLGDSALYLCASSNYPGSTSMNTEAFFGQGTRLTVV.

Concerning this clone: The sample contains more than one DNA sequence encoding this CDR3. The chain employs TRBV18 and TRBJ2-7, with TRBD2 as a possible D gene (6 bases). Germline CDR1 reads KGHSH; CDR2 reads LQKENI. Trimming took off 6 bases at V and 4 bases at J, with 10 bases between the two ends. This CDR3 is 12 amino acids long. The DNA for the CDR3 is TGTGCCAGCTCCCCTGGGGGGTACGAGCAGTACTTC. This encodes CASSPGGYEQYF.

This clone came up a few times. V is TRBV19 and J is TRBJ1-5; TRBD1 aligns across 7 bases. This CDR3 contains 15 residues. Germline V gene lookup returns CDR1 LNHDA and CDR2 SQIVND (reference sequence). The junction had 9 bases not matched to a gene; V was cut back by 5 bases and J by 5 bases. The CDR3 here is CASSGVGTVYQPQHF. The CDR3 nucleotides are TGTGCCAGTAGTGGAGTCGGGACAGTGTATCAGCCCCAGCATTTT.

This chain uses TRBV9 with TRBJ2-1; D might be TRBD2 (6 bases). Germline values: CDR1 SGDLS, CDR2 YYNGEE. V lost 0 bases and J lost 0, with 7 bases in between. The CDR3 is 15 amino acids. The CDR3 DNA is TGTGCCAGCAGCGTAGGCGGGAACTCCTACAATGAGCAGTTCTTC. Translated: CASSVGGNSYNEQFF.

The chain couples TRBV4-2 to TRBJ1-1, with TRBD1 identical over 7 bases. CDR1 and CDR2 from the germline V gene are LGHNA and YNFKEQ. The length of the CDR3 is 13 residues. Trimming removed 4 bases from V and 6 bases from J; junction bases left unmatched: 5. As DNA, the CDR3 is TGTGCCAGCAGCCTGACAGGGAAGCCTGAAGCTTTCTTT. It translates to CASSLTGKPEAFF.

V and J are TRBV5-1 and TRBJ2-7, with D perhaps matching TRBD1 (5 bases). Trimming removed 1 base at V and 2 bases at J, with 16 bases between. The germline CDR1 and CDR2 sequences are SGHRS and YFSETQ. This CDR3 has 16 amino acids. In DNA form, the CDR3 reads TGCGCCAGCAGCTTGCTAAGACAGAACTACCCCTACGAGCAGTACTTC. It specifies CASSLLRQNYPYEQYF.

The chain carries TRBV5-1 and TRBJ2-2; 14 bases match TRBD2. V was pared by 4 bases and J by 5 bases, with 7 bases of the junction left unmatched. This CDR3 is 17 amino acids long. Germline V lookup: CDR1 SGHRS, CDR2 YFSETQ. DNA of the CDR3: TGCGCCAGCAGCGGGGGACTAGCGGGAGTCCGGACCGGGGAGCTGTTTTTT. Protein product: CASSGGLAGVRTGELFF.

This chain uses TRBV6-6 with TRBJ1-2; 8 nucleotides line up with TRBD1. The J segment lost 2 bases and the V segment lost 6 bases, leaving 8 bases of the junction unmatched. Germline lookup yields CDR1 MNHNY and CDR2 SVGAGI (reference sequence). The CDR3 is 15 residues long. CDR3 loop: CASRAGQGANYGYTF. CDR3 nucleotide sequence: TGTGCCAGCAGAGCAGGACAGGGTGCGAACTATGGCTACACCTTC.

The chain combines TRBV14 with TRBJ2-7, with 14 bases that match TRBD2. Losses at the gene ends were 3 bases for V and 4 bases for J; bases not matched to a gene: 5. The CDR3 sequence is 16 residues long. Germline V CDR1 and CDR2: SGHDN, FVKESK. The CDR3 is CASSQTGTSGRYEQYF. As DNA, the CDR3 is TGTGCCAGCAGCCAGACCGGGACTAGCGGGAGATACGAGCAGTACTTC.

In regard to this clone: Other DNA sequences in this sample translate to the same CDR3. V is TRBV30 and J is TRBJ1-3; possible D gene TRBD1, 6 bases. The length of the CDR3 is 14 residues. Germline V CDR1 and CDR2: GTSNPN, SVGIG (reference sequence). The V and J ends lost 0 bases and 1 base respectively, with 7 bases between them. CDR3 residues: CAWSVRGSGNTIYF. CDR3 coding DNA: TGTGCCTGGAGTGTGAGGGGGTCTGGAAACACCATATATTTT.

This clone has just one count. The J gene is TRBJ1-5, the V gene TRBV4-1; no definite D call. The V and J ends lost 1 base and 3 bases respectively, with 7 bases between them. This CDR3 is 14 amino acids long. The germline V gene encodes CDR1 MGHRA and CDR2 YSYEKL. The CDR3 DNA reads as TGCGCCAGCAGCCAAGGGGAGTTCAATCAGCCCCAGCATTTT. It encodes CASSQGEFNQPQHF.

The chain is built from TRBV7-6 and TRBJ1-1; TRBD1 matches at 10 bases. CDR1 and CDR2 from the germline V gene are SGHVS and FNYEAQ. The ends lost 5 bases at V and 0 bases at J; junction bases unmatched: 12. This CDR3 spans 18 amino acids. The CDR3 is CASSRSRDRGYLNTEAFF. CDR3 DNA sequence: TGTGCCAGCAGCCGGTCCAGGGACAGGGGATATTTGAACACTGAAGCTTTCTTT.

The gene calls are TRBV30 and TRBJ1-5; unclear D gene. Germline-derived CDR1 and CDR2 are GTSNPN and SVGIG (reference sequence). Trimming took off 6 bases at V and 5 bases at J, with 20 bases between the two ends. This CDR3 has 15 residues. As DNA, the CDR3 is TGTGCCTGCACAATCCCGGGGAGGTTCGATCAGCCCCAGCATTTT. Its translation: CACTIPGRFDQPQHF.

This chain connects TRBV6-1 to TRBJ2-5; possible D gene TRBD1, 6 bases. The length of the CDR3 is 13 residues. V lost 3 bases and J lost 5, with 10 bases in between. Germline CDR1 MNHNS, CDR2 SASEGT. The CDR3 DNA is TGTGCCAGCAGTGATTGGGGGCGGGAGACCCAGTACTTC. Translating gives CASSDWGRETQYF.

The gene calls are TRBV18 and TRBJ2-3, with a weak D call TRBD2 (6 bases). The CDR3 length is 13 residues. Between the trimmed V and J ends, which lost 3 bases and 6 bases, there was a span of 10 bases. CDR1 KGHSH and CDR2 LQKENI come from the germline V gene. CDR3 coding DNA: TGTGCCAGCTCACCCGGGGGTGAGGATACGCAGTATTTT. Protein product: CASSPGGEDTQYF.

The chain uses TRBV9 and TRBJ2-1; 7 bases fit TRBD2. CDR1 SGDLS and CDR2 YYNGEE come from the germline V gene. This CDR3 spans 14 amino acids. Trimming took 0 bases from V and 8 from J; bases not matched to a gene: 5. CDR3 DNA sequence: TGTGCCAGCAGCGTAGGGACTAGGGGCGATGAGCAGTTCTTC. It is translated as CASSVGTRGDEQFF.

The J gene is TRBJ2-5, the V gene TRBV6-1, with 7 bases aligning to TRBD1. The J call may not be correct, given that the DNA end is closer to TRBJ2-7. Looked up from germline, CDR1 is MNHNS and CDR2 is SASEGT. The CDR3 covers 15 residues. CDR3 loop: CASSEVSGQSYEQYF. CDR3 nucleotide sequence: TGTGCCAGCAGTGAAGTTTCGGGACAGTCCTACGAGCAGTACTTC.

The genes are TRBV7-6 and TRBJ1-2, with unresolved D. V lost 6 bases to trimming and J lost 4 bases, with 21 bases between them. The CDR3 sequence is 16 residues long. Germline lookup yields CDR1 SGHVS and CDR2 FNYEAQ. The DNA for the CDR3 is TGTGCCAGCAGTCCCCAGTGGGCTAGCTCTTCCTATGGCTACACCTTC. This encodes CASSPQWASSSYGYTF.

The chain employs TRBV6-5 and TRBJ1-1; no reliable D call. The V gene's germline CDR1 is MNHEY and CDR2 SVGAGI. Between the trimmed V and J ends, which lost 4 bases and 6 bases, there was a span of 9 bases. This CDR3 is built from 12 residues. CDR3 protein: CASSSLAAEAFF. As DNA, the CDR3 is TGTGCCAGCAGTTCTCTGGCAGCTGAAGCTTTCTTT.

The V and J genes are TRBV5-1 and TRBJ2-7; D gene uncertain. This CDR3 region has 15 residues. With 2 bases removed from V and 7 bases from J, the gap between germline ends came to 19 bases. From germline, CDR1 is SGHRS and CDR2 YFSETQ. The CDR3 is CASSFSTDPIREQYF. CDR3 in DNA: TGCGCCAGCAGCTTTAGTACAGATCCTATTAGGGAGCAGTACTTC. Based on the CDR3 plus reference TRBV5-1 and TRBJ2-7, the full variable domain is KAGVTQTPRYLIKTRGQQVTLSCSPISGHRSVSWYQQTPGQGLQFLFEYFSETQRNKGNFPGRFSGRQFSNSRSEMNVSTLELGDSALYLCASSFSTDPIREQYFGPGTRLTVT.

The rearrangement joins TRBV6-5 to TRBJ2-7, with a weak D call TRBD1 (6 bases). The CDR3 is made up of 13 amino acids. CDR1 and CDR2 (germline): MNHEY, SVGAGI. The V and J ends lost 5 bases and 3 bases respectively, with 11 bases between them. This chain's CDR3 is CASSDGTLYEQYF. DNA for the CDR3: TGTGCCAGCAGTGACGGGACACTCTACGAGCAGTACTTC.